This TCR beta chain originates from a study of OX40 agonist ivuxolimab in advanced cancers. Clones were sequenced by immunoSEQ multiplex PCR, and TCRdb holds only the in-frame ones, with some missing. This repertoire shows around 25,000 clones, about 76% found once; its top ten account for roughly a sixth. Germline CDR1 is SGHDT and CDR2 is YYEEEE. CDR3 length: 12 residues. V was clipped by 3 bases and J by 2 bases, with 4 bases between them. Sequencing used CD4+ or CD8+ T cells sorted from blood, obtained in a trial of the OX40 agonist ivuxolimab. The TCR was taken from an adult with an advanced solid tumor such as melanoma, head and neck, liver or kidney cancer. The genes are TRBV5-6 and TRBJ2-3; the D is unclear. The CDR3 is CASSWTTDTQYF. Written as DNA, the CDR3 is TGTGCCAGCAGCTGGACCACAGATACGCAGTATTTT.